Shown below are 16 T cell receptor beta chains from a single sample sequenced in a study of T cells in Graves' hyperthyroidism and ophthalmopathy. Using RNA transcripts as the source, TCR beta CDR3 regions were amplified. Primed by the HTBI set, a first-round RT-PCR was run on the TCR CDR3. TCRdb fed the multiplex PCR reads into MiXCR, producing one record per CDR3 protein. The table lists 300,000 to 400,000 distinct CDR3 sequences, approximately 14% of them singletons. The specimen was blood. The receptors were gathered from an older woman with Graves' hyperthyroidism.

Many counts were recorded for this clonotype. This sequence joins TRBV11-2 and TRBJ2-7, with 7 bases aligning to TRBD1. CDR3 length: 15 amino acids. The germline V gene has CDR1 SGHAT and CDR2 FQNNGV. Trimming took 6 bases from V and 1 from J; bases not matched to a gene: 9. The CDR3 loop is CASRTPGQSSYEQYF. In DNA form, the CDR3 reads TGTGCCAGCAGAACTCCGGGACAGTCTTCCTACGAGCAGTACTTC.

A remark on this clonotype: A much larger clone differs from this one at a single base, so this may be a read error. The genes are TRBV5-1 and TRBJ2-3; TRBD2 matches 10 bases. This CDR3 has 14 amino acids. The germline V gene encodes CDR1 SGHRS and CDR2 YFSETQ. V lost 7 bases and J lost 4; bases outside the gene matches: 6. CDR3 in DNA: TGCGCCAGCGAAACCGGGACTAGCGCAGATACGCAGTATTTT. Translated: CASETGTSADTQYF.

At least ten counts were recorded for this clonotype. The gene calls are TRBV3-1 and TRBJ2-5, with D unresolved. Deletions cut 1 base from V and 1 base from J, with 4 bases between. CDR3 length: 13 residues. Germline V gives CDR1 LGHDT, CDR2 YNNKEL (reference sequence). The CDR3 DNA is TGTGCCAGCAGCCAAGCCAGCCAAGAGACCCAGTACTTC. This gives the protein CASSQASQETQYF.

This clonotype was counted many times. The chain links TRBV11-2 to TRBJ2-3, with D unclear. This CDR3 region has 13 residues. CDR1 is SGHAT, CDR2 FQNNGV, per germline. V shed 1 base and J shed 2 bases, with 4 bases lying between them. CDR3 sequence reads: CASSLVNTDTQYF. The CDR3 DNA reads TGTGCCAGCAGCTTAGTCAACACAGATACGCAGTATTTT.

The table lists this clonotype with a few counts. The rearrangement uses TRBV7-2 and TRBJ1-2; 7 nucleotides align to TRBD1. Trimming at V came to 4 bases and at J to 2 bases, leaving 7 bases not matched to a gene. The length of the CDR3 is 15 residues. The germline V gene has CDR1 SGHTA and CDR2 FQGNSA. The CDR3: CASSSQGGWNYGYTF. DNA of the CDR3: TGTGCCAGCAGCTCCCAGGGGGGCTGGAACTATGGCTACACCTTC.

This clonotype was detected ten times or more. J is TRBJ1-5 and V is TRBV9; tentative D call: TRBD1 (5 bases). Germline CDR1 reads SGDLS; CDR2 reads YYNGEE. The CDR3 has 14 residues. V lost 4 bases and J 2 bases, leaving 10 bases between the germline ends. The CDR3 nucleotides are TGTGCCAGCAGCCCGAGGGGAGGCAATCAGCCCCAGCATTTT. This translates into CASSPRGGNQPQHF.

In this sample, this clonotype turned up many times. This chain joins TRBV6-1 and TRBJ1-2; D ambiguous. V was trimmed by 6 bases and J by 0 bases, leaving 11 bases between them. The CDR3 length is 14 residues. Germline V CDR1 and CDR2: MNHNS, SASEGT. For the CDR3, the DNA is TGTGCCAGCAGGAGAGCAGAGGCTAACTATGGCTACACCTTC. Residues: CASRRAEANYGYTF.

This clonotype was recorded a few times. The chain links TRBV4-1 to TRBJ2-1; TRBD2 agrees at 9 bases. This CDR3 comprises 17 residues. V was pared by 3 bases and J by 2 bases, with 8 bases of the junction left unmatched. Germline V gene sequence: CDR1 MGHRA, CDR2 YSYEKL. CDR3: CASSQGPGTSPYNEQFF. The CDR3 DNA reads TGCGCCAGCAGCCAGGGCCCCGGGACTAGCCCCTACAATGAGCAGTTCTTC.

This clonotype appeared many times. J is TRBJ2-1 and V is TRBV5-1; 15 bases agree with TRBD2. The CDR3 totals 17 residues. V lost 0 bases, J lost 8 bases, and 6 bases stayed unmatched. In germline, CDR1 is SGHRS, CDR2 YFSETQ. The CDR3 DNA follows: TGCGCCAGCAGCTTGGGGACTAGCGGGAGGGCAAGGGATGAGCAGTTCTTC. Its protein product is CASSLGTSGRARDEQFF. Full variable domain (rest looked up from reference TRBV5-1 and TRBJ2-1): KAGVTQTPRYLIKTRGQQVTLSCSPISGHRSVSWYQQTPGQGLQFLFEYFSETQRNKGNFPGRFSGRQFSNSRSEMNVSTLELGDSALYLCASSLGTSGRARDEQFFGPGTRLTVL.

This chain uses TRBV20-1 with TRBJ2-7, with 11 positions matching TRBD2. V lost 1 base to trimming and J lost 7 bases; unmatched junction nucleotides: 6. The germline V gene has CDR1 DFQATT and CDR2 SNEGSKA (reference sequence). This CDR3 region has 14 residues. The CDR3 loop reads CSARVSGRAWEQYF. The CDR3 DNA reads TGCAGTGCTAGAGTTAGCGGGAGGGCCTGGGAGCAGTACTTC.

The sample holds many counts of this clonotype. The chain recombines TRBV24-1 with TRBJ2-5, with a weak D call TRBD2 (6 bases). Germline V gives CDR1 KGHDR, CDR2 SFDVKD. Trimming shortened V by 5 bases and J by 3 bases, and 15 bases separated the two germline ends. This CDR3 is 15 amino acids long. This chain's CDR3 is CATSARGRGEETQYF. The CDR3 DNA reads TGTGCCACCAGTGCTAGAGGGCGGGGTGAAGAGACCCAGTACTTC.

This clonotype was detected ten times or more. The V call is TRBV28, the J call TRBJ2-4; the match to TRBD2 covers 11 bases. CDR1 and CDR2 from the germline V gene are MDHEN and SYDVKM. Trimming at V came to 4 bases and at J to 10 bases, leaving 6 bases not matched to a gene. This CDR3 contains 14 residues. Here the CDR3 reads CASSSELAGGIQYF. CDR3 sequence (DNA): TGTGCCAGCAGTTCTGAGCTAGCGGGAGGTATTCAGTACTTC.

This clonotype was detected only a few times. V is TRBV19 and J is TRBJ1-6; 7 nucleotides match TRBD1. Trimming at V came to 9 bases and at J to 3 bases, leaving 2 bases not matched to a gene. The CDR3 consists of 13 residues. Looked up from germline, CDR1 is LNHDA and CDR2 is SQIVND (reference sequence). CDR3 coding DNA: TGTGCCAGCCGGGACAGCTATAATTCACCCCTCCACTTT. Translating it yields CASRDSYNSPLHF.

This clonotype was counted ten times or more. V and J are TRBV24-1 and TRBJ2-1; D possibly uses TRBD1 or TRBD2 (5 bases each). The CDR3 totals 17 residues. V was shortened by 0 bases and J by 0 bases, with 11 bases between the two germline ends. From germline, CDR1 is KGHDR and CDR2 SFDVKD. In DNA form, the CDR3 reads TGTGCCACCAGTGATTTGGGGGGACGGAACTCCTACAATGAGCAGTTCTTC. This gives the protein CATSDLGGRNSYNEQFF.

In this sample, this clonotype turned up many times. J is TRBJ2-1 and V is TRBV11-3, with 8 bases fitting TRBD2. CDR1 is SGHNT and CDR2 is YENEEA in the germline V gene. The CDR3 has 12 amino acids. V lost 7 bases, J lost 7 bases, and 3 bases stayed unmatched. The CDR3 DNA is TGTGCCAGCACCCGGGAGGGAAATGAGCAGTTCTTC. Translated: CASTREGNEQFF.

The J gene is TRBJ1-2, the V gene TRBV10-2; 9 nucleotides line up with TRBD1. The CDR3 spans 14 residues. V was clipped by 3 bases and J by 5 bases; unmatched bases: 4. The germline gives CDR1 WSHSY, CDR2 SAAADI. The CDR3 spells CASSDTGTGYGYTF. CDR3 DNA: TGCGCCAGCAGTGATACCGGGACAGGGTATGGCTACACCTTC.